This passage covers 13 T cell receptor beta chains from one sample sequenced in a study of T cells in Graves' hyperthyroidism and ophthalmopathy. Researchers took RNA transcripts and amplified the TCR beta CDR3 regions from them. The HTBI set primed first-round TCR CDR3 RT-PCR. TCRdb reprocessed the multiplex PCR reads with MiXCR, giving one entry per CDR3 protein. In the table there are almost 600,000 distinct CDR3 sequences, roughly 14% of which are singletons. Sequences were obtained from blood. The source of these receptors is a woman in her 30s with Graves' hyperthyroidism that later progressed to Graves' ophthalmopathy.

This clonotype was observed many times. The gene calls are TRBV19 and TRBJ1-2; 7 bases map to TRBD1. Germline loops: CDR1 LNHDA, CDR2 SQIVND (reference sequence). The CDR3 covers 16 residues. V was pared by 6 bases and J by 6 bases, with 16 bases of the junction left unmatched. The CDR3 sequence: CASSTDRSANPNGYTF. In nucleotides, the CDR3 is TGTGCCAGTAGCACGGACAGGAGTGCGAACCCGAATGGCTACACCTTC.

This clonotype has at least ten counts. This chain connects TRBV12-3 or TRBV12-4 to TRBJ2-1, with TRBD2 matching 9 bases. This CDR3 has 16 amino acids. With V trimmed by 5 bases and J by 7 bases, 12 bases remained unmatched. This CDR3 reads CASSPTTSGLSNEQFF. The DNA for the CDR3 is TGTGCCAGCAGTCCGACCACTAGCGGGTTATCTAATGAGCAGTTCTTC.

This clonotype showed up many times. The chain links TRBV10-3 to TRBJ2-7; possibly TRBD1 or TRBD2 for D (5 bases each). The V and J ends lost 4 bases and 5 bases respectively, with 12 bases between them. The CDR3 runs 13 residues. Germline-derived CDR1 and CDR2 are ENHRY and SYGVKD. The CDR3 DNA sequence: TGTGCCATCAGTGGGGGCGGGTCTGACGAGCAGTACTTC. Residues: CAISGGGSDEQYF.

This clonotype was counted ten times or more. CDR3 sequence reads: CASSPPGLAGGISYNEQFF. The CDR3 DNA reads as TGTGCCAGCAGTCCCCCGGGACTAGCGGGAGGGATCTCCTACAATGAGCAGTTCTTC. The chain has TRBV27 and TRBJ2-1, with TRBD2 matching over 16 bases. J lost 0 bases, V lost 5 bases, and 7 bases had no gene match. From germline, CDR1 is MNHEY and CDR2 SMNVEV (reference sequence). The CDR3 sequence is 19 residues long.

This clonotype has at least ten counts. The chain's CDR3 is CASSFGLALYNEQFF. CDR3 DNA sequence: TGTGCCAGCAGCTTCGGACTAGCACTCTACAATGAGCAGTTCTTC. The rearrangement uses TRBV11-2 and TRBJ2-1; 8 bases map to TRBD2. The germline V gene encodes CDR1 SGHAT and CDR2 FQNNGV. This CDR3 spans 15 amino acids. J was trimmed by 3 bases and V by 3 bases; bases with no gene match: 4. The complete variable domain, with remaining parts taken from reference TRBV11-2 and TRBJ2-1, reads EAGVAQSPRYKIIEKRQSVAFWCNPISGHATLYWYQQILGQGPKLLIQFQNNGVVDDSQLPKDRFSAERLKGVDSTLKIQPAKLEDSAVYLCASSFGLALYNEQFFGPGTRLTVL.

This clonotype came up many times. The chain links TRBV7-3 to TRBJ2-5, with TRBD2 identical over 7 bases. Germline-derived CDR1 and CDR2 are SGHTA and FQGTGA. This CDR3 spans 17 amino acids. The junction had 11 bases not matched to a gene; V was cut back by 2 bases and J by 2 bases. CDR3 DNA: TGTGCCAGCAGCTTAGTCTCCCCACTAGCGCAGCAAGAGACCCAGTACTTC. Residues: CASSLVSPLAQQETQYF.

The chain carries TRBV5-6 and TRBJ1-2; 10 nucleotides line up with TRBD1. V lost 2 bases and J lost 4; bases outside the gene matches: 8. The V gene's germline CDR1 is SGHDT and CDR2 YYEEEE. The CDR3 has 16 residues. The CDR3 coding sequence is TGTGCCAGCAGCTTTGGGACAGGGGACGCTCGCTATGGCTACACCTTC. It encodes CASSFGTGDARYGYTF.

The chain links TRBV13 to TRBJ2-2; 8 bases map to TRBD1. Trimming at V came to 5 bases and at J to 2 bases, leaving 7 bases not matched to a gene. CDR1 and CDR2 (germline): PRHDT, FYEKMQ (reference sequence). The CDR3 covers 16 residues. The CDR3, as DNA: TGTGCCAGCAGCCCTGGACAGGGTCATAACACCGGGGAGCTGTTTTTT. This sequence encodes CASSPGQGHNTGELFF.

CDR3 bases: TGCAGTGCTAGCGGGCCAGCAGTTCATCTCTCCTACGAGCAGTACTTC. Residues: CSASGPAVHLSYEQYF. This chain connects TRBV20-1 to TRBJ2-7; D uncertain. Trimming cost V 3 bases and J 0 bases, with 18 bases left between them. This CDR3 region has 16 residues. Germline V gene sequence: CDR1 DFQATT, CDR2 SNEGSKA (reference sequence).

This clonotype was seen only a few times. The chain links TRBV5-6 to TRBJ1-1; tentatively, D is TRBD1 (5 bases). There are 13 residues in the CDR3. Trimming cost V 4 bases and J 7 bases, with 14 bases left between them. Per the germline V gene, CDR1 is SGHDT and CDR2 is YYEEEE. CDR3 DNA: TGTGCCAGCAGCCCCGGGACGGCGGATGAAGCTTTCTTT. This translates into CASSPGTADEAFF. Full variable domain (remainder filled in from reference TRBV5-6 and TRBJ1-1): DAGVTQSPTHLIKTRGQQVTLRCSPKSGHDTVSWYQQALGQGPQFIFQYYEEEERQRGNFPDRFSGHQFPNYSSELNVNALLLGDSALYLCASSPGTADEAFFGQGTRLTVV.

This clonotype was recorded at least ten times. The CDR3 loop reads CASSEGELPTEAFF. The DNA for the CDR3 is TGTGCCAGCAGTGAGGGCGAGCTACCGACTGAAGCTTTCTTT. The chain joins TRBV2 to TRBJ1-1; no firm D call. Germline V gene lookup returns CDR1 SNHLY and CDR2 FYNNEI. V lost 3 bases to trimming and J lost 5 bases, with 13 bases between them. The CDR3 runs to 14 residues.

This clonotype was seen ten or more times. The chain links TRBV7-2 to TRBJ1-4; D is uncertain. The germline CDR1 and CDR2 sequences are SGHTA and FQGNSA. V lost 2 bases and J lost 3, with 22 bases in between. The CDR3 loop spans 19 amino acids. CDR3 amino acids: CASSLQAYANAQANEKLFF. Here the CDR3 DNA reads TGTGCCAGCAGCTTACAAGCCTATGCCAATGCCCAGGCTAATGAAAAACTGTTTTTT.

This clonotype was counted many times. The chain links TRBV20-1 to TRBJ2-1; 7 positions match TRBD2. The CDR3 runs 13 residues. CDR1 DFQATT and CDR2 SNEGSKA come from the germline V gene (reference sequence). With 0 bases clipped from V and 4 bases from J, the junction kept 0 bases outside the gene matches. The CDR3 here is CSARDGGYNEQFF. CDR3 DNA sequence: TGCAGTGCTAGAGACGGGGGGTACAATGAGCAGTTCTTC.